Listed here are 25 T cell receptor beta chains from one sample, sequenced in a study of blood T cell repertoires in COVID-19. Produced via immunoSEQ multiplex PCR; TCRdb's table is partial and in-frame only. The sample lists roughly 190,000 clones; 84% were seen once. Sequenced input: peripheral blood. The receptors stem from a man between 25 and 39 years old with active or convalescent COVID-19.

The V call is TRBV6-5, the J call TRBJ2-7, with TRBD1 identical over 7 bases. Germline V gene data show CDR1 as MNHEY and CDR2 as SVGAGI. This CDR3 contains 15 residues. Trimming took 6 bases from V and 1 from J; bases not matched to a gene: 9. CDR3 bases: TGTGCCAGCAGCTCCGGACAGGAGGTTTCCTACGAGCAGTACTTC. Translation: CASSSGQEVSYEQYF.

The chain recombines TRBV2 with TRBJ2-2; the match to TRBD2 covers 12 bases. CDR1 is SNHLY and CDR2 is FYNNEI in the germline V gene. CDR3 size: 17 residues. The junction had 11 bases not matched to a gene; V was cut back by 6 bases and J by 6 bases. For the CDR3, the DNA is TGTGCCAGCAGCCCCAGGGCTAGCGGGGGGGCGGCCGGGGAGCTGTTTTTT. Protein sequence: CASSPRASGGAAGELFF.

The V and J genes are TRBV5-1 and TRBJ2-2, with TRBD1 identical over 8 bases. Losses at the gene ends were 3 bases for V and 6 bases for J; bases not matched to a gene: 10. Germline CDR1 and CDR2: SGHRS and YFSETQ. This CDR3 region has 16 residues. The CDR3 DNA reads as TGCGCCAGCAGCTCTACTCTGACAGGGGCCTCCGGGGAGCTGTTTTTT. Its translation: CASSSTLTGASGELFF.

This chain joins TRBV7-2 and TRBJ2-3, with 7 bases aligning to TRBD2. V trimming: 4 bases; J trimming: 1 base; junction bases outside the gene matches: 14. Germline V gives CDR1 SGHTA, CDR2 FQGNSA. The CDR3 sequence is 18 residues long. CDR3 in DNA: TGTGCCAGCAGCTCAAGGCAGGGTCAGCGGGATGGCACAGATACGCAGTATTTT. It is translated as CASSSRQGQRDGTDTQYF.

The V and J genes are TRBV4-1 and TRBJ1-4; 10 bases fit TRBD1. This CDR3 contains 18 residues. Trimming took 7 bases from V and 0 from J; bases not matched to a gene: 11. Germline CDR1 and CDR2: MGHRA and YSYEKL. The CDR3 nucleotides read TGCGCCAGCACCAAAGCCCGGGACAGGGGCGCAACTAATGAAAAACTGTTTTTT. Translated: CASTKARDRGATNEKLFF.

This clone has a count of ten or more. The rearrangement links TRBV28 to TRBJ2-1; possibly TRBD2 for D (6 bases). The CDR3 covers 15 residues. Germline CDR1 is MDHEN and CDR2 is SYDVKM. V lost 5 bases, J lost 6 bases, and 17 bases lay in between. The chain's CDR3 is CASSRRLGSVNEQFF. CDR3 coding DNA: TGTGCCAGCAGTCGACGGCTCGGGAGTGTCAATGAGCAGTTCTTC.

The chain carries TRBV27 and TRBJ2-7; 8 bases line up with TRBD1. J was trimmed by 3 bases and V by 5 bases; bases with no gene match: 9. Germline V gene sequence: CDR1 MNHEY, CDR2 SMNVEV (reference sequence). The CDR3 sequence is 15 residues long. The CDR3 coding sequence is TGTGCCAGCAGTCTGAGACAGGGGTTTTTCTACGAGCAGTACTTC. Its protein product is CASSLRQGFFYEQYF.

As DNA, the CDR3 is TGTGCCATCAGCCAACCGGGAATGAGGGGGTTGAATTCACCCCTCCACTTT. It codes for CAISQPGMRGLNSPLHF. The rearrangement links TRBV10-3 to TRBJ1-6; D is possibly TRBD1 (6 bases). The germline CDR1 and CDR2 sequences are ENHRY and SYGVKD. There are 17 residues in the CDR3. Between the trimmed V and J ends, which lost 6 bases and 7 bases, there was a span of 22 bases.

V usage is TRBV6-5 and J usage is TRBJ2-5, with 11 bases matching TRBD1. Germline values: CDR1 MNHEY, CDR2 SVGAGI. The CDR3 spans 15 residues. The ends lost 6 bases at V and 4 bases at J; junction bases unmatched: 7. The CDR3 sequence: CASRRTGGSRETQYF. The DNA of the CDR3 is TGTGCCAGCAGGAGGACAGGGGGCTCGAGAGAGACCCAGTACTTC.

V and J are TRBV2 and TRBJ2-3, with 8 bases aligning to TRBD1. Germline CDR1 reads SNHLY; CDR2 reads FYNNEI. The CDR3 runs 15 residues. V dropped 5 bases and J dropped 5; count of bases not matched to a gene: 9. Here the CDR3 reads CASSSETGEIDTQYF. CDR3 sequence (DNA): TGTGCCAGCAGTTCGGAGACAGGGGAAATAGATACGCAGTATTTT.

This chain's CDR3 is CSVEGQQGRYYGYTF. The CDR3, as DNA: TGCAGCGTTGAAGGTCAGCAGGGTCGGTACTATGGCTACACCTTC. The rearrangement links TRBV29-1 to TRBJ1-2; TRBD1 is a possible D gene (5 bases). Germline-derived CDR1 and CDR2 are SQVTM and ANQGSEA. The CDR3 loop spans 15 amino acids. V dropped 1 base and J dropped 3 bases, with 15 bases sitting between them. Filled out from reference TRBV29-1 and TRBJ1-2, the complete variable domain reads SAVISQKPSRDICQRGTSLTIQCQVDSQVTMMFWYRQQPGQSLTLIATANQGSEATYESGFVIDKFPISRPNLTFSTLTVSNMSPEDSSIYLCSVEGQQGRYYGYTFGSGTRLTVV.

The V call is TRBV10-3, the J call TRBJ1-5; D possibly corresponds to TRBD1 (5 bases). CDR1 and CDR2 (germline): ENHRY, SYGVKD. Trimming removed 5 bases from V and 3 bases from J, with 14 bases in between. The CDR3 covers 15 residues. The DNA of the CDR3 is TGTGCCATCAGTCTCGGCAGGGATGACAATCAGCCCCAGCATTTT. Translated: CAISLGRDDNQPQHF.

In this sample, this clone turned up a few times. This chain joins TRBV30 and TRBJ1-2; TRBD1 might be the D (6 bases). The CDR3 loop spans 11 amino acids. In germline, CDR1 is GTSNPN, CDR2 SVGIG (reference sequence). V gave up 3 bases and J gave up 12 bases, with 14 bases separating them. The CDR3 region is CAWRQLGAHTF. CDR3 nucleotides: TGTGCCTGGAGACAGTTGGGGGCGCACACCTTC.

CDR3 loop: CATSRDGVRLADSYEQYF. The CDR3 DNA sequence: TGTGCCACCAGCAGAGACGGGGTTCGACTAGCGGACTCCTACGAGCAGTACTTC. The V call is TRBV15, the J call TRBJ2-7; the match to TRBD2 covers 9 bases. V lost 0 bases, J lost 0 bases, and 9 bases stayed unmatched. This CDR3 has 18 amino acids. Germline lookup yields CDR1 LNHNV and CDR2 YYDKDF (reference sequence).

This clone has a single count. The chain recombines TRBV15 with TRBJ2-5; 11 nucleotides match TRBD1. Germline V gives CDR1 LNHNV, CDR2 YYDKDF (reference sequence). V dropped 5 bases and J dropped 5; count of bases not matched to a gene: 10. This CDR3 region has 16 residues. The CDR3 is CATSHKGTGGAETQYF. The CDR3 DNA reads TGTGCCACCAGCCACAAGGGGACAGGGGGGGCGGAGACCCAGTACTTC.

This chain joins TRBV2 and TRBJ1-2, with D maybe TRBD1 (5 bases). The V gene lost 7 bases and the J gene lost 4 bases, with 31 bases spanning the gap. Germline-derived CDR1 and CDR2 are SNHLY and FYNNEI. The length of the CDR3 is 19 residues. The CDR3 bases are TGTGCCAGCAATGACCTCAAGATACCCCGGGGGAGGTTCAGCTATGGCTACACCTTC. Its translation: CASNDLKIPRGRFSYGYTF.

The chain employs TRBV3-1 (or the pseudogene TRBV3-2) and TRBJ2-2; D uncertain. The CDR3 consists of 16 residues. Trimming removed 0 bases from V and 1 base from J, with 9 bases in between. CDR1 and CDR2 from the germline V gene are LGHDT and YNNKEL (reference sequence). The CDR3: CASSQDPDMNTGELFF. CDR3 in DNA: TGTGCCAGCAGCCAAGACCCAGATATGAACACCGGGGAGCTGTTTTTT.

The chain combines TRBV14 with TRBJ1-2; D not resolved. This CDR3 spans 13 amino acids. Germline V gene lookup returns CDR1 SGHDN and CDR2 FVKESK. Trimming stripped 0 bases from V and 8 bases from J, with 10 bases between. CDR3 sequence: CASSQEGYWGYTF. CDR3 nucleotides: TGTGCCAGCAGCCAAGAGGGCTATTGGGGCTACACCTTC.

This clone was seen a single time. The conserved phenylalanine or tryptophan is not found at the CDR3 terminus, so this likely reflects a read error. Because the CDR3's place on the DNA is in doubt, the DNA is left out and the CDR3 is given as listed by TCRdb. The chain combines TRBV7-2 with TRBJ2-7; the D call of TRBD2 is as the table states it, not checked on the DNA. Looked up from germline, CDR1 is SGHTA and CDR2 is FQGNSA. With termini counted, the CDR3 has 15 amino acids. The CDR3 spells CASSSTHGLAGGQTI.

This clone was found a few times. The J gene is TRBJ2-1, the V gene TRBV9, with 11 bases that match TRBD2. Germline-derived CDR1 and CDR2 are SGDLS and YYNGEE. The length of the CDR3 is 15 residues. The junction had 1 base not matched to a gene; V was cut back by 1 base and J by 4 bases. CDR3 amino acids: CASSVTSGSYNEQFF. The CDR3, as DNA: TGTGCCAGCAGCGTAACTAGCGGGAGTTACAATGAGCAGTTCTTC.

J is TRBJ2-1 and V is TRBV5-1, with TRBD2 matching 13 bases. CDR1 and CDR2 from the germline V gene are SGHRS and YFSETQ. The trim removed 1 base at V and 7 bases at J, leaving 5 bases unmatched. The CDR3 covers 16 residues. In nucleotides, the CDR3 is TGCGCCAGCAGCTTGTGGACTAGCGGGAGTGGGAATGAGCAGTTCTTC. It specifies CASSLWTSGSGNEQFF. Full variable domain (missing parts from reference TRBV5-1 and TRBJ2-1): KAGVTQTPRYLIKTRGQQVTLSCSPISGHRSVSWYQQTPGQGLQFLFEYFSETQRNKGNFPGRFSGRQFSNSRSEMNVSTLELGDSALYLCASSLWTSGSGNEQFFGPGTRLTVL.

The chain is built from TRBV10-3 and TRBJ1-1; D unclear. This CDR3 is built from 16 residues. V was pared by 3 bases and J by 0 bases, with 14 bases between. Germline CDR1 reads ENHRY; CDR2 reads SYGVKD. CDR3 DNA sequence: TGTGCCATCAGTGATCAAATTGCCGCTATGAACACTGAAGCTTTCTTT. This encodes CAISDQIAAMNTEAFF.

V gene TRBV4-3 combines with J gene TRBJ2-1; the D gene is possibly TRBD2 (6 bases). From germline, CDR1 is LGHNA and CDR2 YSLEER. The CDR3 has 15 residues. The V gene lost 0 bases and the J gene lost 8 bases, with 14 bases spanning the gap. The CDR3 sequence: CASSQELGRSHEQFF. CDR3 in DNA: TGCGCCAGCAGCCAAGAGTTGGGGAGGAGCCATGAGCAGTTCTTC.

J is TRBJ1-5 and V is TRBV27; no firm D call. The CDR3 sequence is 16 residues long. Deletions cut 6 bases from V and 3 bases from J, with 18 bases between. The germline gives CDR1 MNHEY, CDR2 SMNVEV (reference sequence). The CDR3 DNA reads as TGTGCCAGCAGCCCCTTTAACGGAGGTCTCAATCAGCCCCAGCATTTT. Its translation: CASSPFNGGLNQPQHF.

The J gene is TRBJ1-4, the V gene TRBV28; D call uncertain. Between the trimmed V and J ends, which lost 2 bases and 7 bases, there was a span of 14 bases. This CDR3 has 15 residues. CDR1 and CDR2 from the germline V gene are MDHEN and SYDVKM. The chain's CDR3 is CASSLRQAGSEKLFF. The CDR3 region has the DNA TGTGCCAGCAGTTTACGGCAGGCCGGTAGTGAAAAACTGTTTTTT.